The entry that follows covers one T cell receptor (beta chain) sequence. The specificity of this receptor is unknown. The record has no base qualities; no much larger clone is one base away. This record belongs to a study of blood T cell repertoires in COVID-19 (TCRdb year 2020). Background for the entire study: The collaborator samples originated in the United States, Italy and Spain and spanned the acute and convalescent phases of COVID-19. The prospective study material was composed of cDNA or gDNA derived from T cells, B-cell-depleted T cells, or PBMCs. The dataset comprised deeply sampled blood TCRbeta repertoires from subjects exposed to, actively infected with, or recovered from COVID-19. The repertoires were released in a freely available public database meant as a resource for research on the immune response to SARS-CoV-2. The samples were drawn from two sources: the first 160 participants of the ongoing ImmuneRACE study, and about 1,300 subjects contributed by 6 global collaborators. Sample metadata almost always included a de-identified subject ID, COVID-19 status, age in years and sex. Where available, HLA class I and class II types were obtained from metadata supplied by the sample provider rather than from assay-based typing.

Collaborating institutions collected whole blood in K2EDTA tubes following their own protocols. Collaborator samples were shipped for TCRbeta analysis as frozen whole blood, isolated PBMCs, or DNA extracted from either sample type. What the research found in general, with its limitations: Clinical and demographic metadata were provided uncurated, with the amount varying by source and participant.

TCRbeta CDR3 regions were amplified from genomic DNA by means of the immunoSEQ Assay, a bias-controlled multiplex PCR. Per the authors' processing: Nucleated cell counts per sample were estimated from amplification of reference gene primers within the assay. Sequence reads were collapsed and filtered to measure the absolute abundance of every unique TCRbeta CDR3 rearrangement. For each sample, productive Simpson clonality was calculated by taking the square root of Simpson's diversity index across productive rearrangements. In its TCRdb copy, this immuneACCESS table keeps in-frame sequences only and misses some clones. Where compared with another copy, unresolved V genes explain less than half of these, and the others have no known cause. That table is the source of V, J and clone size, and D and trimming were worked out from the DNA. The sample contains about 170,000 clones, 80% to 85% of them found a single time. Jointly, the top ten make up 9.5% to 13% of the sample.

This receptor was taken from a man in his 70s with active or convalescent COVID-19. The sequenced sample was peripheral blood.

Here the CDR3 is given as CASSLERNNEQFF. The bases are TGTGCCAGCAGTCTCGAGCGTAACAATGAGCAGTTCTTC. In this chain, TRBV27 is recombined with TRBJ2-1; no D gene is confidently identified. The germline V gene (reference sequence) sets CDR1 to MNHEY and CDR2 to SMNVEV. The CDR3 goes from the cysteine to the phenylalanine over 13 residues. Just the 39-base CDR3 DNA is kept, in frame starting at base 1. Relative to germline, V is 5 bases shorter and J is 5 bases shorter, with 10 bases between their ends.